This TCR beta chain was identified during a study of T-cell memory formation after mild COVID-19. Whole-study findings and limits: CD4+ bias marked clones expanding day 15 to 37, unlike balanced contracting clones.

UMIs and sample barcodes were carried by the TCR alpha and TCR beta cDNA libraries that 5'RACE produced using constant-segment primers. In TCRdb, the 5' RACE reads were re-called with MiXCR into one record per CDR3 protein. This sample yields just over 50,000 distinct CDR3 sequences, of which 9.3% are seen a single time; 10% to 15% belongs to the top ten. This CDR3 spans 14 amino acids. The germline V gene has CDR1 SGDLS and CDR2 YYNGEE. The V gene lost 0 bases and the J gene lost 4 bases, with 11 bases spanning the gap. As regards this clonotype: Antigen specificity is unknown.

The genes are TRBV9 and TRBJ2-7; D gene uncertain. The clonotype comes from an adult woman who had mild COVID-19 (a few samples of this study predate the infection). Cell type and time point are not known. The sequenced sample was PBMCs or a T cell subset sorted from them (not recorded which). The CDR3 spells CASSVGVYQYEQYF. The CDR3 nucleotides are TGTGCCAGCAGCGTAGGCGTCTATCAGTACGAGCAGTACTTC.